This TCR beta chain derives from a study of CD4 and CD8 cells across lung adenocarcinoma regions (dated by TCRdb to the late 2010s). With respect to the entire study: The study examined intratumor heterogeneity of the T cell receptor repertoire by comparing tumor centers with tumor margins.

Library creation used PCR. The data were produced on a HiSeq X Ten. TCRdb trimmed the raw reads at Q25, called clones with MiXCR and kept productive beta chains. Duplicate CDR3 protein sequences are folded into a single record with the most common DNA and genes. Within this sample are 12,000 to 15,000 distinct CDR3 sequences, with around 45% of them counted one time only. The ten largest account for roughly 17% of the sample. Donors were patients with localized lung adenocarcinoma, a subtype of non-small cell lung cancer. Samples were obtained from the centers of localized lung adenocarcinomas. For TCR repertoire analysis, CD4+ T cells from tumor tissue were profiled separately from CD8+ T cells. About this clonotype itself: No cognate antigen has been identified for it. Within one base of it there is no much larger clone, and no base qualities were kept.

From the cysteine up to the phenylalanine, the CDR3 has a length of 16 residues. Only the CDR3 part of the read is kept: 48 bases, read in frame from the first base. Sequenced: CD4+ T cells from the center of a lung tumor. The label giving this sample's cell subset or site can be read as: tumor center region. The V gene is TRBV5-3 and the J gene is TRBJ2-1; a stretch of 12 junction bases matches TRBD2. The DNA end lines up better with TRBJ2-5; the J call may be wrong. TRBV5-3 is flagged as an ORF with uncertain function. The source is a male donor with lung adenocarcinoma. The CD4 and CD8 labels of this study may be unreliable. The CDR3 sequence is CARSTSGRSVQETQYF. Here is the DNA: TGTGCCAGAAGCACTAGCGGGAGGTCAGTCCAAGAGACCCAGTACTTC.